The 30 T cell receptor beta chains listed next were all sequenced from one sample in a study of control samples from healthy donors and cancer patients. Clones were read by immunoSEQ multiplex PCR, and TCRdb kept only the in-frame ones, dropping some. In the table there are 190,000 or so clones, approximately 92% of which are singletons. The specimen was blood. The receptors here all came from a man aged 18 to 29 in good health.

This clone was seen a single time. The chain uses TRBV2 and TRBJ2-2; TRBD2 matches 9 bases. The ends lost 6 bases at V and 4 bases at J; junction bases unmatched: 3. The CDR3 contains 14 residues. The V gene's germline CDR1 is SNHLY and CDR2 FYNNEI. Written as DNA, the CDR3 is TGTGCCAGCAGGCGGGGGGGTAGCACCGGGGAGCTGTTTTTT. Residues: CASRRGGSTGELFF. The whole variable domain, remainder taken from reference TRBV2 and TRBJ2-2, is EPEVTQTPSHQVTQMGQEVILRCVPISNHLYFYWYRQILGQKVEFLVSFYNNEISEKSEIFDDQFSVERPDGSNFTLKIRSTKLEDSAMYFCASRRGGSTGELFFGEGSRLTVL.

V usage is TRBV5-1 and J usage is TRBJ2-2; TRBD1 matches at 7 bases. CDR3 length equals 16 residues. Per the germline V gene, CDR1 is SGHRS and CDR2 is YFSETQ. With 4 bases clipped from V and 7 bases from J, the junction kept 13 bases outside the gene matches. The chain's CDR3 is CASSPIQGYEDGELFF. As DNA, the CDR3 is TGCGCCAGCAGCCCAATACAGGGGTATGAGGACGGGGAGCTGTTTTTT.

A few counts support this clone. The chain has TRBV19 and TRBJ1-5; D remains unclear. Trimming took 7 bases from V and 5 from J, leaving 12 bases between them. Per the germline V gene, CDR1 is LNHDA and CDR2 is SQIVND (reference sequence). The CDR3 contains 13 residues. As DNA, the CDR3 is TGTGCCAGTACCCAGATTAGAGATCAGCCCCAGCATTTT. This translates into CASTQIRDQPQHF.

This clone was observed once. J is TRBJ2-7 and V is TRBV5-1; 7 nucleotides match TRBD1. Trimming cost V 3 bases and J 0 bases; bases outside gene matches: 6. Per germline, CDR1 SGHRS and CDR2 YFSETQ. The CDR3 is 15 amino acids. This CDR3 is CASSYGTVISYEQYF. Here the CDR3 DNA reads TGCGCCAGCAGCTACGGGACAGTTATCTCCTACGAGCAGTACTTC.

The chain recombines TRBV19 with TRBJ2-3; 9 positions match TRBD1. The germline gives CDR1 LNHDA, CDR2 SQIVND (reference sequence). V dropped 3 bases and J dropped 2; count of bases not matched to a gene: 3. This CDR3 is 15 amino acids long. CDR3 region: CASSMGDRATDTQYF. CDR3 DNA sequence: TGTGCCAGTAGTATGGGGGACAGGGCCACAGATACGCAGTATTTT.

V usage is TRBV4-2 and J usage is TRBJ2-3; D may be TRBD1 (6 bases). V lost 1 base to trimming and J lost 3 bases, with 8 bases between them. The germline V gene has CDR1 LGHNA and CDR2 YNFKEQ. The CDR3 length is 14 residues. CDR3 DNA sequence: TGTGCCAGCAGCCAAGGGGACACGACAGATACGCAGTATTTT. It translates to CASSQGDTTDTQYF.

This rearrangement joins TRBV6-5 to TRBJ2-5; no definite D call. Germline V lookup: CDR1 MNHEY, CDR2 SVGAGI. The CDR3 is made up of 14 amino acids. With 0 bases removed from V and 1 base from J, the gap between germline ends came to 6 bases. The CDR3 coding sequence is TGTGCCAGCAGTTACTCTGAGTCCCAAGAGACCCAGTACTTC. It yields the protein CASSYSESQETQYF.

The chain recombines TRBV21-1 with TRBJ2-3; the table's D call of TRBD1 was not tested on the DNA. TRBV21-1 is described as a pseudogene. The CDR3 runs to 18 residues. In nucleotides, the CDR3 is TGTGCCAGCAGCAAAGAGGCCAGGGATCGTACTAGCACAGATACGCAGTATTTT. It yields the protein CASSKEARDRTSTDTQYF.

The chain employs TRBV10-1 and TRBJ1-5; maybe TRBD1 (6 bases). V lost 4 bases and J lost 3, with 7 bases in between. Germline V gene lookup returns CDR1 WNHNN and CDR2 SYGVQD (reference sequence). This CDR3 spans 13 amino acids. The CDR3 coding sequence is TGCGCCAGCAGTGGACAGGTCAATCAGCCCCAGCATTTT. This encodes CASSGQVNQPQHF.

V usage is TRBV18 and J usage is TRBJ1-2; D unresolved. The length of the CDR3 is 14 residues. Between the trimmed V and J ends, which lost 0 bases and 4 bases, there was a span of 9 bases. Germline V gene sequence: CDR1 KGHSH, CDR2 LQKENI. CDR3 sequence reads: CASSPPKGSYGYTF. CDR3 bases: TGTGCCAGCTCACCACCGAAAGGCTCCTATGGCTACACCTTC.

The chain joins TRBV6-2 or TRBV6-3 to TRBJ2-7; D is possibly TRBD2 (6 bases). Germline CDR1 and CDR2: MNHEY and SVGEGT. V was cut by 6 bases and J by 3 bases, with 27 bases left in between. This CDR3 contains 18 residues. In DNA, the CDR3 is TGTGCCAGCAGCCACCACTACCCTCCTAGCGCCGCCAACTACGAGCAGTACTTC. It specifies CASSHHYPPSAANYEQYF.

The CDR3 sequence is CASSWDGQSSYEQYF. CDR3 bases: TGTGCCAGCAGTTGGGACGGCCAGAGCTCCTACGAGCAGTACTTC. This sequence joins TRBV28 and TRBJ2-7; tentatively, D is TRBD1 or TRBD2 (5 bases each). Germline CDR1 and CDR2: MDHEN and SYDVKM. Trimming took off 4 bases at V and 0 bases at J, with 13 bases between the two ends. The CDR3 loop spans 15 amino acids.

V usage is TRBV3-1 (or the pseudogene TRBV3-2) and J usage is TRBJ2-7; D may match TRBD1 or TRBD2 (5 bases each). The CDR3 is 11 residues long. The germline gives CDR1 LGHDT, CDR2 YNNKEL (reference sequence). V lost 2 bases, J lost 12 bases, and 11 bases lay in between. The CDR3 reads CASSQSGRLYF. The CDR3 bases are TGTGCCAGCAGCCAATCGGGACGCCTGTACTTC.

The genes are TRBV6-5 and TRBJ1-3, with D maybe TRBD1 (6 bases). The germline gives CDR1 MNHEY, CDR2 SVGAGI. The V end was cut by 6 bases, the J end by 6 bases, with 18 bases between. This CDR3 region has 15 residues. The CDR3 nucleotides read TGTGCCAGCAGCTTCACAGGGATCGAGCTAAACACCATATATTTT. Residues: CASSFTGIELNTIYF.

This clone has a single count. The CDR3 here is CASSQASGDQPQHF. The CDR3 DNA sequence: TGTGCCAGCAGCCAAGCCTCGGGTGATCAGCCCCAGCATTTT. J is TRBJ1-5 and V is TRBV3-1 (or the pseudogene TRBV3-2); D is undetermined. With 1 base removed from V and 5 bases from J, the gap between germline ends came to 9 bases. This CDR3 has 14 amino acids. The germline V gene has CDR1 LGHDT and CDR2 YNNKEL (reference sequence).

This sequence joins TRBV11-2 and TRBJ2-6; D ambiguous. CDR3 length: 16 amino acids. Trimming took off 0 bases at V and 1 base at J, with 7 bases between the two ends. CDR1 and CDR2 from the germline V gene are SGHAT and FQNNGV. The CDR3 is CASSLDIASGANVLTF. DNA of the CDR3: TGTGCCAGCAGCTTAGATATCGCTTCTGGGGCCAACGTCCTGACTTTC.

The chain has TRBV7-8 and TRBJ1-1; possible D gene TRBD1, 5 bases. The CDR3 sequence is 13 residues long. CDR1 and CDR2 (germline): SGHVS, FQNEAQ. V was shortened by 3 bases and J by 6 bases, with 11 bases between the two germline ends. The CDR3 reads CASSFTGTSEAFF. Here the CDR3 DNA reads TGTGCCAGCAGCTTCACTGGGACCTCTGAAGCTTTCTTT.

The chain recombines TRBV28 with TRBJ2-3, with TRBD2 matching over 10 bases. With 1 base clipped from V and 6 bases from J, the junction kept 10 bases outside the gene matches. This CDR3 is built from 17 residues. Germline CDR1 reads MDHEN; CDR2 reads SYDVKM. CDR3 region: CASSLFGSGGHSDTQYF. The CDR3 region has the DNA TGTGCCAGCAGTTTATTTGGTAGCGGGGGGCATTCTGATACGCAGTATTTT.

A remark on this clone: Other DNA sequences in this sample translate to the same CDR3. This rearrangement joins TRBV4-1 to TRBJ2-7; 7 nucleotides align to TRBD1. Germline CDR1 reads MGHRA; CDR2 reads YSYEKL. V was clipped by 0 bases and J by 4 bases; unmatched bases: 3. There are 14 residues in the CDR3. The CDR3 DNA reads as TGCGCCAGCAGCCAAGAAGGGACAGATTACGAGCAGTACTTC. This encodes CASSQEGTDYEQYF.

The V gene is TRBV14, the J gene TRBJ2-5; 10 bases map to TRBD2. The CDR3 covers 16 residues. Germline V CDR1 and CDR2: SGHDN, FVKESK. V shed 0 bases, J shed 6 bases, and the junction held 7 bases outside the gene matches. The CDR3 sequence is CASSQDRAGGLKTQYF. CDR3 DNA: TGTGCCAGCAGCCAAGACCGAGCGGGGGGGCTGAAGACCCAGTACTTC.

The chain couples TRBV14 to TRBJ1-1; no definite D call. Germline CDR1 is SGHDN and CDR2 is FVKESK. This CDR3 spans 14 amino acids. V was cut by 4 bases and J by 4 bases, with 13 bases left in between. CDR3 DNA sequence: TGTGCCAGCAGCCCGACTTGGGGAAGCACTGAAGCTTTCTTT. This gives the protein CASSPTWGSTEAFF.

The DNA for the CDR3 is TGTGCCAGCAGCTTTCCGTCAGGCAACTATGGCTACACCTTC. It is translated as CASSFPSGNYGYTF. The chain combines TRBV11-3 with TRBJ1-2; D call uncertain. This CDR3 is built from 14 residues. Trimming took 3 bases from V and 2 from J, leaving 10 bases between them. Germline-derived CDR1 and CDR2 are SGHNT and YENEEA.

This chain connects TRBV18 to TRBJ2-5; D may match TRBD1 or TRBD2 (5 bases each). V was cut by 5 bases and J by 5 bases, with 12 bases left in between. The CDR3 is 13 amino acids. Germline V gene lookup returns CDR1 KGHSH and CDR2 LQKENI. The CDR3 DNA reads as TGTGCCAGCTCAGAACCGGGACCGGAGACCCAGTACTTC. Residues: CASSEPGPETQYF.

The genes are TRBV24-1 and TRBJ1-1; the D is unclear. CDR3 size: 13 residues. Trimming cost V 7 bases and J 5 bases, with 13 bases left between them. The V gene's germline CDR1 is KGHDR and CDR2 SFDVKD. This CDR3 reads CATRTRVGTEAFF. CDR3 sequence (DNA): TGTGCCACCAGAACGAGGGTTGGGACTGAAGCTTTCTTT.

The chain combines TRBV5-1 with TRBJ2-3, with TRBD1 as a possible D gene (5 bases). Germline-derived CDR1 and CDR2 are SGHRS and YFSETQ. This CDR3 is built from 15 residues. V gave up 3 bases and J gave up 5 bases, with 16 bases separating them. CDR3 loop: CASSSTPFREDTQYF. Here the CDR3 DNA reads TGCGCCAGCAGCTCCACCCCCTTCAGGGAAGATACGCAGTATTTT.

The chain employs TRBV19 and TRBJ2-3; TRBD2 aligns across 15 bases. J was trimmed by 4 bases and V by 3 bases; bases with no gene match: 11. Germline V gene data show CDR1 as LNHDA and CDR2 as SQIVND (reference sequence). The CDR3 spans 19 residues. CDR3 nucleotides: TGTGCCAGTAGTATTTCTGGGACTAGCGGGGGGCTTGGCCCAGATACGCAGTATTTT. Its translation is CASSISGTSGGLGPDTQYF.

The count of this clone is one. The chain has TRBV7-9 and TRBJ2-7; 12 bases are a match to TRBD1. From germline, CDR1 is SEHNR and CDR2 FQNEAQ (reference sequence). The CDR3 consists of 14 residues. V shed 3 bases, J shed 6 bases, and the junction held 3 bases outside the gene matches. The CDR3 nucleotides read TGTGCCAGCAGCTTTTGGGACAGGGGGCGCGAGCAGTACTTC. As protein: CASSFWDRGREQYF.

The V gene is TRBV28, the J gene TRBJ2-1; a possible D gene is TRBD1 (5 bases). Per germline, CDR1 MDHEN and CDR2 SYDVKM. Trimming pared 4 bases from V and 2 bases from J, leaving 15 bases between. The length of the CDR3 is 16 residues. Written as DNA, the CDR3 is TGTGCCAGCAGTTCGATCAAGGGGTACCCCTACAATGAGCAGTTCTTC. This sequence encodes CASSSIKGYPYNEQFF.

The chain recombines TRBV5-6 with TRBJ1-1; 10 bases are a match to TRBD1. Germline-derived CDR1 and CDR2 are SGHDT and YYEEEE. With 1 base clipped from V and 0 bases from J, the junction kept 6 bases outside the gene matches. CDR3 length: 17 residues. The CDR3 spells CASSLSRDRGLNTEAFF. CDR3 in DNA: TGTGCCAGCAGCTTGAGCCGGGACAGGGGCTTGAACACTGAAGCTTTCTTT. Full variable domain (missing parts from reference TRBV5-6 and TRBJ1-1): DAGVTQSPTHLIKTRGQQVTLRCSPKSGHDTVSWYQQALGQGPQFIFQYYEEEERQRGNFPDRFSGHQFPNYSSELNVNALLLGDSALYLCASSLSRDRGLNTEAFFGQGTRLTVV.

This sequence joins TRBV2 and TRBJ2-3; D might be TRBD1 (5 bases). V was cut by 7 bases and J by 2 bases, with 10 bases left in between. The CDR3 extends over 13 amino acids. Germline V CDR1 and CDR2: SNHLY, FYNNEI. CDR3 amino acids: CASIQDTTDTQYF. In DNA, the CDR3 is TGTGCCAGCATTCAGGACACCACAGATACGCAGTATTTT. Looking up the rest from reference TRBV2 and TRBJ2-3 gives the full variable domain: EPEVTQTPSHQVTQMGQEVILRCVPISNHLYFYWYRQILGQKVEFLVSFYNNEISEKSEIFDDQFSVERPDGSNFTLKIRSTKLEDSAMYFCASIQDTTDTQYFGPGTRLTVL.